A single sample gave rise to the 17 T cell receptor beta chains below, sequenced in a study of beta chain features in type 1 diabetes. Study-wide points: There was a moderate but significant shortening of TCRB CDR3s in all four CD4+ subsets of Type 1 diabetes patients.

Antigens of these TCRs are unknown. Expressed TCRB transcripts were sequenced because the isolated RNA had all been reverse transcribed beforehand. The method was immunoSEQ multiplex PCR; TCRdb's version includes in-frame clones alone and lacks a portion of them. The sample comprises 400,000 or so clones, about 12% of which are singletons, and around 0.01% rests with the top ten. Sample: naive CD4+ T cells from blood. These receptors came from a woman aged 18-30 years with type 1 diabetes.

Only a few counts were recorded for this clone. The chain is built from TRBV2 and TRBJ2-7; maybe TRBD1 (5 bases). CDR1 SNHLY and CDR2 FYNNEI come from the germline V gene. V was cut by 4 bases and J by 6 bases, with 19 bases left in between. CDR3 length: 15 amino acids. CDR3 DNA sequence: TGTGCCAGCAGTGTTTCCCGCCGACAGTCCGGCGAGCAGTACTTC. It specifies CASSVSRRQSGEQYF.

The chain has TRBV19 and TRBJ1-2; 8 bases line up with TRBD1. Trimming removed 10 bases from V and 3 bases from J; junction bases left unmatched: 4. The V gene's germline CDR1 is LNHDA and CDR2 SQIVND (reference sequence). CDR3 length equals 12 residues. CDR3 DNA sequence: TGTGCCACGAACAGGGGGTACTATGGCTACACCTTC. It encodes CATNRGYYGYTF.

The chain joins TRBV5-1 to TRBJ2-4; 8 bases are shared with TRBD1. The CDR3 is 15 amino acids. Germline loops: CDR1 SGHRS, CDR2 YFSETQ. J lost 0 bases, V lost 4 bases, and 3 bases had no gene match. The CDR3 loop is CASSIQGEAKNIQYF. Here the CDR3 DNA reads TGCGCCAGCAGCATACAGGGGGAAGCCAAAAACATTCAGTACTTC.

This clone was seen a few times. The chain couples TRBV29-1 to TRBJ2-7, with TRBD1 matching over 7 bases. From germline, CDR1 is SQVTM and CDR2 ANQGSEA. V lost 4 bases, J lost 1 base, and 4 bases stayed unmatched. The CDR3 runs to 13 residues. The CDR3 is CSVVRDSSYEQYF. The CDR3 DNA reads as TGCAGCGTTGTCCGGGACAGTTCCTACGAGCAGTACTTC.

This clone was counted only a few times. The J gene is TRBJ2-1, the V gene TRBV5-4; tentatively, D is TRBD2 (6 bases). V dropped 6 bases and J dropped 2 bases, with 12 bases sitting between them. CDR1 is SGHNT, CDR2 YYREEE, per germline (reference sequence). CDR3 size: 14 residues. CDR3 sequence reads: CASTLAGTYNEQFF. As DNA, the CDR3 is TGTGCCAGCACCCTGGCGGGAACCTACAATGAGCAGTTCTTC.

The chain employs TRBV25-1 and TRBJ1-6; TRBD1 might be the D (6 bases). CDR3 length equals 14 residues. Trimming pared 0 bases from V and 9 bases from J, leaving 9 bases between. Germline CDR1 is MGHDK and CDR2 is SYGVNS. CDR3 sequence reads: CASSEYVRGSPLHF. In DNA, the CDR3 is TGTGCCAGCAGTGAATACGTCAGGGGTTCACCCCTCCACTTT.

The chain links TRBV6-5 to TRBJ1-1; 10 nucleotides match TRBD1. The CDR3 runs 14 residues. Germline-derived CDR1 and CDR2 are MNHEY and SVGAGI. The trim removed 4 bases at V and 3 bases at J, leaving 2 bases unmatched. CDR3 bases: TGTGCCAGCAGTTCCGGGACAGGGGACACTGAAGCTTTCTTT. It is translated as CASSSGTGDTEAFF.

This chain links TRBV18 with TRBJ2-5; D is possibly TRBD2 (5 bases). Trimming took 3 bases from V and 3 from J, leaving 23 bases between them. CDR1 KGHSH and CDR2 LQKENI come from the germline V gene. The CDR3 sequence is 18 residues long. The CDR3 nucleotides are TGTGCCAGCTCACCTACCACGGGGTCGACACGATCAAAAGAGACCCAGTACTTC. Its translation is CASSPTTGSTRSKETQYF.

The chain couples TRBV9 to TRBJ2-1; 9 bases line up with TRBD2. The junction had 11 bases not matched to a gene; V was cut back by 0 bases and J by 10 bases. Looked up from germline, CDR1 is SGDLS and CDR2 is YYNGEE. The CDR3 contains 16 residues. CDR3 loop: CASSVDVSSGKTEQFF. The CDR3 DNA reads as TGTGCCAGCAGCGTAGATGTGTCTAGCGGGAAGACCGAGCAGTTCTTC. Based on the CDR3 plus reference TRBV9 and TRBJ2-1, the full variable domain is DSGVTQTPKHLITATGQRVTLRCSPRSGDLSVYWYQQSLDQGLQFLIQYYNGEERAKGNILERFSAQQFPDLHSELNLSSLELGDSALYFCASSVDVSSGKTEQFFGPGTRLTVL.

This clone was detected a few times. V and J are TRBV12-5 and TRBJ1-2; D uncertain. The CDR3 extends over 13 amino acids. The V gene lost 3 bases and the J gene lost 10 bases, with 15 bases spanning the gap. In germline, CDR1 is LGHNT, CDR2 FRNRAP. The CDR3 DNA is TGTGCTAGTGGTTTTGCGCAGGTTGAAGACTACACCTTC. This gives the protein CASGFAQVEDYTF.

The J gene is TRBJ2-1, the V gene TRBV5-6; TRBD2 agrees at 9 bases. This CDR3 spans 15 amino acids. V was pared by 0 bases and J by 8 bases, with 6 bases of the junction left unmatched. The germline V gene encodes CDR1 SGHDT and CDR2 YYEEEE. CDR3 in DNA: TGTGCCAGCAGCTTGGCGCCTAGCGGGAATGATGAGCAGTTCTTC. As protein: CASSLAPSGNDEQFF.

CDR3 protein: CASTREWSETQYF. CDR3 coding DNA: TGTGCCAGCACCCGGGAATGGAGTGAGACCCAGTACTTC. This chain uses TRBV11-1 with TRBJ2-5; D is perhaps TRBD2 (5 bases). CDR3 length: 13 residues. Germline CDR1 reads SGHAT; CDR2 reads FQDESV (reference sequence). V lost 7 bases and J 5 bases, leaving 14 bases between the germline ends.

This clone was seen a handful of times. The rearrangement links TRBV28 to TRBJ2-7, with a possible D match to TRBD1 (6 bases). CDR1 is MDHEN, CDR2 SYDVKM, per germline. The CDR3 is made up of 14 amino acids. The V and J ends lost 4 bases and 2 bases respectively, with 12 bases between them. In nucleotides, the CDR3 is TGTGCCAGCAGTTCCCGGTGGACAGCCTACGAGCAGTACTTC. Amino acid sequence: CASSSRWTAYEQYF.

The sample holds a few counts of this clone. The CDR3 protein is CASIAGDEQFF. The CDR3 region has the DNA TGTGCCAGTATCGCGGGGGATGAGCAGTTCTTC. The gene calls are TRBV19 and TRBJ2-1; 7 positions agree with TRBD2. The CDR3 has 11 residues. V was clipped by 7 bases and J by 8 bases; unmatched bases: 2. Germline CDR1 LNHDA, CDR2 SQIVND (reference sequence).

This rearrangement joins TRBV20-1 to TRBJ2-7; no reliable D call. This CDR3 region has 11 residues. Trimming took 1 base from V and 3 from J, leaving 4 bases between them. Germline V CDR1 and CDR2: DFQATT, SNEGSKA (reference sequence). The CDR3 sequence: CSARASYEQYF. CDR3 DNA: TGCAGTGCTAGAGCCAGCTACGAGCAGTACTTC.

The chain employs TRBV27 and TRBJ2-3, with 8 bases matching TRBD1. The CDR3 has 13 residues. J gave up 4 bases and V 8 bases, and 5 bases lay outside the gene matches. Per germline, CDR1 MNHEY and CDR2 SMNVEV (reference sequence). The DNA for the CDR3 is TGTGCCAGCCACCTACAGGGGGCAGATACGCAGTATTTT. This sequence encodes CASHLQGADTQYF.

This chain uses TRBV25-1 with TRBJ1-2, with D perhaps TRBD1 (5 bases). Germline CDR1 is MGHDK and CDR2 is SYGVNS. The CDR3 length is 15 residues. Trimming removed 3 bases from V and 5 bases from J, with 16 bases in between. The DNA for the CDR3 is TGTGCCAGCAGTGATCGTGGGGCAGCCATTTATGGCTACACCTTC. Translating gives CASSDRGAAIYGYTF.